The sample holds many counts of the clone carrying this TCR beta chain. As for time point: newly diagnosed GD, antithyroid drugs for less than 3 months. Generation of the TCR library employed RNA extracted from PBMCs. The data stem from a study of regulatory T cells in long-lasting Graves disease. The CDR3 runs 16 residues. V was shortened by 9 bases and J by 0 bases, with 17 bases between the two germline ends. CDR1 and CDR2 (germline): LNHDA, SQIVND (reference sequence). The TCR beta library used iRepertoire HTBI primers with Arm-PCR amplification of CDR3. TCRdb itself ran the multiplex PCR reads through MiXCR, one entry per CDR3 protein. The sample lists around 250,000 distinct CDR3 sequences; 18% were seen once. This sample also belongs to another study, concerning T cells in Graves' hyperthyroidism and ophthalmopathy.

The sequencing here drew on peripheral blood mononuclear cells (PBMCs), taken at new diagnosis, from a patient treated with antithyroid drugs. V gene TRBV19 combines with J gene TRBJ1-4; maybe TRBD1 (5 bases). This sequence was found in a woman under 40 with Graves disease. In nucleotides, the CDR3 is TGTGCCAGCAACGCATGGACAACTACAACTAATGAAAAACTGTTTTTT. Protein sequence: CASNAWTTTTNEKLFF.